This T cell receptor (beta chain) was observed in a study of T cells after posttransplantation cyclophosphamide. Regarding the study as a whole: Donor-recipient repertoire similarity was low at 1-2 months, rising over year one. After PTCy, TRB diversity resembled that of CNI/methotrexate controls. TRB overlap between skin or GI tissue T cells and blood was limited.

This clone counts as medium-sized. Its antigen is unidentified. Profiling relied on immunoSEQ multiplex PCR, and the TCRdb table lists in-frame clones only, not all of them. The sample yields 6,000 to 8,000 clones, without any singletons. This CDR3 comprises 14 residues. Trimming removed 7 bases from V and 5 bases from J; junction bases left unmatched: 11. Germline CDR1 reads MNHEY; CDR2 reads SVGEGT. A marrow graft followed busulfan-fludarabine conditioning, with cyclophosphamide on days +3 and +4. The sample in question was PBMCs, obtained after an allogeneic stem cell transplant with post-transplant cyclophosphamide. The chain joins TRBV6-2 or TRBV6-3 to TRBJ2-7, with 7 positions matching TRBD1. This clonotype was obtained from a male patient aged 25-45 years who received an allogeneic stem cell transplant from an unrelated donor, was CMV-positive, and had acute and chronic GVHD. Some T cells may be supplied by the graft donor. The DNA for the CDR3 is TGTGCCAGCATCAAGACAGGGCCCCAGGACGAGCAGTACTTC. Encoded protein: CASIKTGPQDEQYF.